A selection of T cell receptor beta chains follows, all from one sample in a study of shared clonotypes between healthy human individuals. Produced via immunoSEQ multiplex PCR; TCRdb's table is partial and in-frame only. This sample has around 1,900,000 clones, with around 93% found just once. Sequencing used naive CD8+ T cells from PBMCs. The receptors were sampled from a man aged 18-30 years in good health. Some clones in this sample may be carry-over from other donors' samples. Each CDR3 is given with its conserved first and last residue. The D gene is left open where the match is weak. Size is stated for part of the rows, as once, few or many counts, or as a class when the clone is expanded.

v_call	clone_size	j_call	d_call	cdr3_nt	cdr3_aa
TRBV13	once	TRBJ2-1	TRBD2	TGTGCCAGCAGCTTAAAGTCTAGCGGGAGGTCCGGCAATGAGCAGTTCTTC	CASSLKSSGRSGNEQFF
TRBV5-1	once	TRBJ2-5	TRBD1	TGCGCCAGCAGCTTCTCCCGGGACAGGGGCTATCAAGAGACCCAGTACTTC	CASSFSRDRGYQETQYF
TRBV5-4	-	TRBJ2-1	TRBD2	TGTGCCAGCAGCACTGTCGGGACGGGAGGGTACAATGAGCAGTTCTTC	CASSTVGTGGYNEQFF
TRBV5-1	-	TRBJ2-7	-	TGCGCCAGCAGGGCCTTGACGGGGTTTGGCTACGAGCAGTACTTC	CASRALTGFGYEQYF
TRBV27	-	TRBJ2-1	-	TGTGCCAGCAGTTTCCTCGCATCGGCTAGCGACAACAATGAGCAGTTCTTC	CASSFLASASDNNEQFF
TRBV7-9	-	TRBJ1-2	-	TGTGCCAGCAGCCCCCCCAGGACGTTTAGGGACTATGGCTACACCTTC	CASSPPRTFRDYGYTF
TRBV4-1	-	TRBJ1-1	TRBD1	TGCGCCAGCAGCGAGCGTTTGCCGGGACAGTTGAACACTGAAGCTTTCTTT	CASSERLPGQLNTEAFF
TRBV7-9	-	TRBJ2-7	-	TGTGCCAGCAGCCAACAGGGAAACGAGCAGTACTTC	CASSQQGNEQYF
TRBV13	-	TRBJ1-4	-	TGTGCCAGCAGCACACGGGACGGCCTCAATGAAAAACTGTTTTTT	CASSTRDGLNEKLFF
TRBV6-1	-	TRBJ1-5	-	TGTGCCAGCAGTGAATCGATCGGCGGAGGGGAGGGCAATCAGCCCCAGCATTTT	CASSESIGGGEGNQPQHF
TRBV7-9	once	TRBJ1-5	TRBD1	TGTGCCAGCAGCCTATCCGACAGGGCTAATCAGCCCCAGCATTTT	CASSLSDRANQPQHF
TRBV11-3	-	TRBJ1-1	-	TGTGCCAGCACCGACCCTGGGACTGAAGCTTTCTTT	CASTDPGTEAFF
TRBV19	-	TRBJ2-3	-	TGTGCCAGTAGTATATGGGTAGGCGATACGCAGTATTTT	CASSIWVGDTQYF
TRBV11-1	-	TRBJ2-7	-	TGTGCCAGCAGCTTGAGTGTGAGGGCCTCCTACGAGCAGTACTTC	CASSLSVRASYEQYF
TRBV9	-	TRBJ2-3	-	TGTGCCAGCAGCGTAGCGGTAACCCTAGCTGATACGCAGTATTTT	CASSVAVTLADTQYF
TRBV13	-	TRBJ1-1	-	TGTGCCAGCACCTTGCGCGGGACCCCTGAAGCTTTCTTT	CASTLRGTPEAFF
TRBV23-1	-	TRBJ1-5	-	TGCGCCAGCAGTCACCCCGAGGTGGGGTGCGTACCCCAGCATTTT	CASSHPEVGCVPQHF
TRBV6-5	-	TRBJ2-7	-	TGTGCCAGCAGTTCTAACAGCTACGAGCAGTACTTC	CASSSNSYEQYF
TRBV2	-	TRBJ2-1	TRBD2	TGTGCCAGCAGTGTTAGCGGGAGAGCACTCAATGAGCAGTTCTTC	CASSVSGRALNEQFF
TRBV19	-	TRBJ1-5	-	TGTGCCAGTAGTTCTAGGACAAGGGGGTGGCAGCCCCAGCATTTT	CASSSRTRGWQPQHF
TRBV19	-	TRBJ2-7	-	TGTGCCAGTAGTATCGGTGAGGGGATCTACGAGCAGTACTTC	CASSIGEGIYEQYF
TRBV4-3	-	TRBJ2-3	TRBD2	TGCGCCAGCAGCCAAGAGGCTAGCGGAAGCACAGATACGCAGTATTTT	CASSQEASGSTDTQYF
TRBV2	-	TRBJ2-7	-	TGTGCCAGCAGTGATGGCCAACTCCTCTTCTCCTACGAGCAGTACTTC	CASSDGQLLFSYEQYF
TRBV5-6	-	TRBJ2-1	-	TGTGCCAGCAAAGGTGGTAGCGACTACAATGAGCAGTTCTTC	CASKGGSDYNEQFF
TRBV6-1	-	TRBJ1-2	-	TGTGCCAGCAGTGAAGTTAAGGGATCTTCTCGTGGCTACACCTTC	CASSEVKGSSRGYTF
TRBV5-6	-	TRBJ2-7	TRBD1	TGTGCCAGCAGCTTGGCCGGGACAGGGGTCTACGAGCAGTACTTC	CASSLAGTGVYEQYF
TRBV27	-	TRBJ2-7	TRBD1	TGTGCCAGCAGCTACCGCACAGGGGCCGGCGAGCAGTACTTC	CASSYRTGAGEQYF
TRBV27	-	TRBJ2-7	-	TGTGCCAGCGGATTATTCTACGAGCAGTACTTC	CASGLFYEQYF
TRBV9	-	TRBJ2-3	-	TGTGCCAGCAGCGTAGAAGTCCCCCCAGATACGCAGTATTTT	CASSVEVPPDTQYF
TRBV27	-	TRBJ2-6	-	TGTGCCAGCACCACCTTGGCCGTGACAGGAGCCTCTGGGGCCAACGTCCTGACTTTC	CASTTLAVTGASGANVLTF
TRBV30	-	TRBJ2-1	-	TGTGCCTGGAGTCCAGGGGTTGAGCAGTTCTTC	CAWSPGVEQFF